One sample yielded the 22 T cell receptor beta chains listed below, sequenced in a study of T cell responses to AZD1222 COVID-19 vaccine. Sequenced by immunoSEQ multiplex PCR; TCRdb stores in-frame clones only, minus some. The repertoire holds 120,000 or so clones, 80% to 95% seen once, with 2% to 2.5% in the top ten. Sequences were derived from peripheral blood, sampled 28 days after the second AZD1222 dose. The receptors were sampled from an adult who received the AZD1222 COVID-19 vaccine.

The rearrangement links TRBV28 to TRBJ1-4; D is possibly TRBD1 (5 bases). The CDR3 runs 14 residues. V gave up 7 bases and J gave up 6 bases, with 15 bases separating them. Germline-derived CDR1 and CDR2 are MDHEN and SYDVKM. CDR3 nucleotide sequence: TGTGCCAGCACCCCCAGGGTGCGGGATGAAAAACTGTTTTTT. Translating it yields CASTPRVRDEKLFF.

CDR3 residues: CASRTSGGETQYF. CDR3 nucleotide sequence: TGTGCCAGCAGGACTAGCGGGGGGGAGACCCAGTACTTC. This chain links TRBV6-5 with TRBJ2-5, with 13 bases lining up with TRBD2. Looked up from germline, CDR1 is MNHEY and CDR2 is SVGAGI. The CDR3 runs 13 residues. V shed 6 bases, J shed 5 bases, and the junction held 0 bases outside the gene matches.

The rearrangement joins TRBV9 to TRBJ1-3; D is uncertain. The V gene's germline CDR1 is SGDLS and CDR2 YYNGEE. The CDR3 length is 15 residues. V was pared by 0 bases and J by 6 bases, with 13 bases between. The DNA of the CDR3 is TGTGCCAGCAGCGTAGCTGTTGCAGGTGCAAACACCATATATTTT. It is translated as CASSVAVAGANTIYF.

This sequence joins TRBV5-6 and TRBJ1-4, with D tentatively TRBD1 (5 bases). Germline CDR1 reads SGHDT; CDR2 reads YYEEEE. The CDR3 sequence is 17 residues long. Trimming cost V 0 bases and J 2 bases, with 14 bases left between them. For the CDR3, the DNA is TGTGCCAGCAGCTTGGCCCCTGGATGGGGCACTAATGAAAAACTGTTTTTT. Its protein is CASSLAPGWGTNEKLFF.

The chain employs TRBV14 and TRBJ1-6, with D possibly TRBD1 on 6 matching bases. CDR3 length: 14 residues. V gave up 1 base and J gave up 8 bases, with 9 bases separating them. The germline V gene encodes CDR1 SGHDN and CDR2 FVKESK. As DNA, the CDR3 is TGTGCCAGCAGCCAAGTTCAGGGGTATTCACCCCTCCACTTT. Translated, it gives CASSQVQGYSPLHF.

The chain uses TRBV24-1 and TRBJ2-2; the D is unclear. Germline V gives CDR1 KGHDR, CDR2 SFDVKD. This CDR3 is built from 15 residues. The V gene lost 4 bases and the J gene lost 2 bases, with 10 bases spanning the gap. The CDR3 coding sequence is TGTGCCACCAGTGACACCAGGAAAAACACCGGGGAGCTGTTTTTT. This encodes CATSDTRKNTGELFF.

The chain is built from TRBV15 and TRBJ2-3; D uncertain. V gave up 0 bases and J gave up 4 bases, with 8 bases separating them. CDR3 length equals 14 residues. The germline gives CDR1 LNHNV, CDR2 YYDKDF (reference sequence). This CDR3 is CATSRETVPDTQYF. As DNA, the CDR3 is TGTGCCACCAGCAGAGAGACTGTACCAGATACGCAGTATTTT.

The CDR3 is CASKSRAGTDTQYF. In DNA, the CDR3 is TGTGCCAGCAAATCTAGGGCAGGGACAGATACGCAGTATTTT. This chain connects TRBV2 to TRBJ2-3; maybe TRBD1 (5 bases). This CDR3 is 14 amino acids long. Germline V lookup: CDR1 SNHLY, CDR2 FYNNEI. Trimming pared 7 bases from V and 3 bases from J, leaving 14 bases between.

This clone occurred a few times. The chain couples TRBV6-4 to TRBJ2-1; 9 nucleotides line up with TRBD1. The CDR3 has 14 amino acids. V was pared by 0 bases and J by 7 bases, with 1 base of the junction left unmatched. CDR1 and CDR2 (germline): MRHNA, SNTAGT. The CDR3 loop reads CASSDSQGANEQFF. CDR3 DNA sequence: TGTGCCAGCAGTGACTCACAGGGGGCAAATGAGCAGTTCTTC.

A note on this clone: Compared with germline, one end of the junction differs, possibly owing to a read error. V is TRBV7-7 and J is TRBJ2-1; 10 bases are a match to TRBD2. Germline-derived CDR1 and CDR2 are SSHAT and FNYEAQ (reference sequence). The CDR3 length is 14 residues. The CDR3 is CASTRGTSDNEQFF. The CDR3 bases are TGTGCTAGCACCCGGGGGACTAGCGACAATGAGCAGTTCTTC.

Here the CDR3 DNA reads TGTGCCAGCAGCGGGGGCGCCTATGGCTACACCTTC. Translation gives CASSGGAYGYTF. The V gene is TRBV6-5, the J gene TRBJ1-2; tentatively, D is TRBD1 (6 bases). Germline CDR1 is MNHEY and CDR2 is SVGAGI. Trimming stripped 6 bases from V and 4 bases from J, with 9 bases between. This CDR3 is 12 amino acids long.

CDR3 sequence: CASSQDQVGYTGELFF. CDR3 in DNA: TGTGCCAGCAGCCAAGATCAAGTGGGGTACACCGGGGAGCTGTTTTTT. J is TRBJ2-2 and V is TRBV4-2, with D unresolved. With 0 bases removed from V and 3 bases from J, the gap between germline ends came to 11 bases. CDR3 length: 16 residues. From germline, CDR1 is LGHNA and CDR2 YNFKEQ.

The chain uses TRBV9 and TRBJ2-7; 10 nucleotides agree with TRBD1. V lost 2 bases and J lost 2; bases outside the gene matches: 1. Per the germline V gene, CDR1 is SGDLS and CDR2 is YYNGEE. This CDR3 comprises 14 residues. This CDR3 reads CASSVGTGAYEQYF. CDR3 in DNA: TGTGCCAGCAGCGTCGGGACAGGGGCCTACGAGCAGTACTTC.

In its sample, this clone was seen once. This sequence joins TRBV7-9 and TRBJ1-2; D is unclear. The germline gives CDR1 SEHNR, CDR2 FQNEAQ (reference sequence). CDR3 length: 15 residues. The V and J ends lost 0 bases and 0 bases respectively, with 8 bases between them. The CDR3 sequence is CASSLAPVTNYGYTF. CDR3 nucleotide sequence: TGTGCCAGCAGCTTAGCCCCAGTTACTAACTATGGCTACACCTTC.

The chain has TRBV19 and TRBJ2-3; 7 bases align to TRBD2. The V gene end was trimmed by 3 bases and the J gene end by 3 bases; junction bases not matched to a gene: 6. This CDR3 comprises 15 residues. CDR1 and CDR2 (germline): LNHDA, SQIVND (reference sequence). The CDR3 DNA reads TGTGCCAGTAGTATGGCGATAGCGGGTACAGATACGCAGTATTTT. Encoded protein: CASSMAIAGTDTQYF. Variable domain in full (rest from reference TRBV19 and TRBJ2-3): DGGITQSPKYLFRKEGQNVTLSCEQNLNHDAMYWYRQDPGQGLRLIYYSQIVNDFQKGDIAEGYSVSREKKESFPLTVTSAQKNPTAFYLCASSMAIAGTDTQYFGPGTRLTVL.

The rearrangement uses TRBV15 and TRBJ1-1; 9 bases line up with TRBD1. The V and J ends lost 1 base and 5 bases, in that order; junction bases with no gene match: 11. Germline V lookup: CDR1 LNHNV, CDR2 YYDKDF (reference sequence). This CDR3 is 17 amino acids long. CDR3 residues: CATSRAWGRDRATEAFF. In DNA form, the CDR3 reads TGTGCCACCAGCAGAGCATGGGGTAGGGACAGGGCTACTGAAGCTTTCTTT.

The chain joins TRBV4-1 to TRBJ2-1; possibly TRBD1 for D (6 bases). This CDR3 spans 15 amino acids. Germline V gene sequence: CDR1 MGHRA, CDR2 YSYEKL. V dropped 2 bases and J dropped 5 bases, with 13 bases sitting between them. Written as DNA, the CDR3 is TGCGCCAGCAGCCAACCCGGACAGAAAAACAATGAGCAGTTCTTC. It yields the protein CASSQPGQKNNEQFF.

The gene calls are TRBV5-1 and TRBJ1-5, with 9 bases lining up with TRBD1. Germline CDR1 is SGHRS and CDR2 is YFSETQ. The trim removed 3 bases at V and 3 bases at J, leaving 7 bases unmatched. CDR3 length equals 16 residues. CDR3 coding DNA: TGCGCCAGCAGCTCCGGGACAGGGACCTCCAATCAGCCCCAGCATTTT. Amino acid sequence: CASSSGTGTSNQPQHF.

V gene TRBV7-9 combines with J gene TRBJ1-2; 9 bases line up with TRBD1. Germline V lookup: CDR1 SEHNR, CDR2 FQNEAQ (reference sequence). V was clipped by 2 bases and J by 7 bases; unmatched bases: 11. The CDR3 consists of 16 residues. The CDR3 region is CASSLYGDRGGFGYTF. CDR3 coding DNA: TGTGCCAGCAGCTTATACGGCGACAGGGGGGGATTTGGCTACACCTTC.

This clone occurred once. The V call is TRBV19, the J call TRBJ2-3; 8 bases are a match to TRBD1. CDR3 length: 14 residues. Per germline, CDR1 LNHDA and CDR2 SQIVND (reference sequence). The V and J ends lost 7 bases and 8 bases, in that order; junction bases with no gene match: 11. The CDR3 is CASNPDRGSVTQYF. Written as DNA, the CDR3 is TGTGCCAGTAACCCAGACAGGGGATCCGTTACGCAGTATTTT.

V usage is TRBV6-5 and J usage is TRBJ1-4; D uncertain. V lost 5 bases and J 1 base, leaving 8 bases between the germline ends. Germline V lookup: CDR1 MNHEY, CDR2 SVGAGI. The CDR3 runs to 14 residues. The CDR3 region is CASSPHETNEKLFF. The DNA for the CDR3 is TGTGCCAGCAGTCCTCATGAAACTAATGAAAAACTGTTTTTT.

This clone was recorded only once. This chain joins TRBV10-3 and TRBJ2-1; 9 bases are shared with TRBD2. The J segment lost 5 bases and the V segment lost 3 bases, leaving 5 bases of the junction unmatched. CDR1 and CDR2 from the germline V gene are ENHRY and SYGVKD. The CDR3 loop spans 15 amino acids. CDR3 sequence (DNA): TGTGCCATCAGTGAAGGTAGCGGGGGTAACAATGAGCAGTTCTTC. Translation: CAISEGSGGNNEQFF.